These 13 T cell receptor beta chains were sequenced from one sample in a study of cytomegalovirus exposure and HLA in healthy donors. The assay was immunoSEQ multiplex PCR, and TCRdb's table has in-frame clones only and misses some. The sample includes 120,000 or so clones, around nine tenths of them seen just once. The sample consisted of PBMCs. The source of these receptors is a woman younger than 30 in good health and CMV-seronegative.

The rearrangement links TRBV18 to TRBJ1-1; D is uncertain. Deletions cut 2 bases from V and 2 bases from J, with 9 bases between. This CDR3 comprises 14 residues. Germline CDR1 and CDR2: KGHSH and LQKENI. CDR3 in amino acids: CASSPTPGNTEAFF. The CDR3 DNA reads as TGTGCCAGCTCACCAACTCCGGGAAACACTGAAGCTTTCTTT.

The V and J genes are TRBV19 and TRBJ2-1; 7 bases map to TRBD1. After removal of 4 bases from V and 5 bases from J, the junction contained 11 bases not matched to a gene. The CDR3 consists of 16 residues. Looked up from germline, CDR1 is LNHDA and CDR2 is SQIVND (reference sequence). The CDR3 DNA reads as TGTGCCAGTAGTAACCCACACCAGACAGGGAACAATGAGCAGTTCTTC. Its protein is CASSNPHQTGNNEQFF.

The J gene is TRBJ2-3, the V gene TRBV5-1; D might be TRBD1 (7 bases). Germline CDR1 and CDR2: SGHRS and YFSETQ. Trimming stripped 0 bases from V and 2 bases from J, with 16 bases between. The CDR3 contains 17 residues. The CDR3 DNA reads TGCGCCAGCAGCTTGGCCGCGCAGGGGGGACTCACAGATACGCAGTATTTT. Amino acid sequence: CASSLAAQGGLTDTQYF.

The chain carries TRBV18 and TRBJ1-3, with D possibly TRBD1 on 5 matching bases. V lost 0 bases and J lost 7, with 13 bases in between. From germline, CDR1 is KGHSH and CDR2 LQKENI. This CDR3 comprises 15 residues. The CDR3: CASSPPGGSWNTIYF. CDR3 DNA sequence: TGTGCCAGCTCACCACCGGGGGGTTCTTGGAACACCATATATTTT.

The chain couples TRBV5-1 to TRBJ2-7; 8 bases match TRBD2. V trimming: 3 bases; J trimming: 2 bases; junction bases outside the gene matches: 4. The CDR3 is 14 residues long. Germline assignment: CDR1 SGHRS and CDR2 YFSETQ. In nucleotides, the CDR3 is TGCGCCAGCAGCTGGGGGACTAGAACCTACGAGCAGTACTTC. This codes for CASSWGTRTYEQYF.

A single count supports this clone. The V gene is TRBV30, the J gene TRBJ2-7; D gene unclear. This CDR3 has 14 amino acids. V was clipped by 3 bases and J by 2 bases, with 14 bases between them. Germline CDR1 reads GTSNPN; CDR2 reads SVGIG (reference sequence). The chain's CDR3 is CAWRGQSQAYEQYF. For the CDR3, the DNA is TGTGCCTGGAGGGGCCAGTCGCAGGCCTACGAGCAGTACTTC.

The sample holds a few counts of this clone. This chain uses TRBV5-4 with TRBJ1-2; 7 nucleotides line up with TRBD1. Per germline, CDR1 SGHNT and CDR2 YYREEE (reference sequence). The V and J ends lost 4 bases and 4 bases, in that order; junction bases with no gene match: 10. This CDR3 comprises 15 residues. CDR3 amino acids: CASSPAHGTAYGYTF. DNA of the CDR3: TGTGCCAGCAGCCCGGCGCACGGGACAGCCTATGGCTACACCTTC.

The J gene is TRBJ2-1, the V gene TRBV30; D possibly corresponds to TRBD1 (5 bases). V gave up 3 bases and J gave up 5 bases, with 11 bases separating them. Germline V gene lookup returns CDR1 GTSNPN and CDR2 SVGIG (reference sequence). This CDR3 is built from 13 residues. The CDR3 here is CAWSPTGDNEQFF. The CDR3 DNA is TGTGCCTGGAGCCCCACAGGAGACAATGAGCAGTTCTTC.

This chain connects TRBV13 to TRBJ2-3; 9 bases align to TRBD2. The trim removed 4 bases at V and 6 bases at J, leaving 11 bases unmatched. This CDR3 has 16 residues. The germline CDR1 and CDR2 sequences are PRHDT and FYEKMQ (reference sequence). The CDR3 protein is CASSWLAGNDGDTQYF. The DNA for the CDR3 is TGTGCCAGCAGCTGGCTAGCGGGGAATGATGGTGATACGCAGTATTTT.

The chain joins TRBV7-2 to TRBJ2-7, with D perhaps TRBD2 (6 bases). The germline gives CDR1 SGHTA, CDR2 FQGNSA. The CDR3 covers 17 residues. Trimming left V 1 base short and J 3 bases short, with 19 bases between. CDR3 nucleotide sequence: TGTGCCAGCAGCTTAGACTATCCCGGGAGTAGAGACTACGAGCAGTACTTC. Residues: CASSLDYPGSRDYEQYF.

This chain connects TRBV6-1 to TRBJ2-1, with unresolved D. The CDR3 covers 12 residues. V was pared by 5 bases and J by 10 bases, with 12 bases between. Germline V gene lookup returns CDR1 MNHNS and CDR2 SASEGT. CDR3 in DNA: TGTGCCAGCAGTTCGACCCTCGGGGAGCAGTTCTTC. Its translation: CASSSTLGEQFF.

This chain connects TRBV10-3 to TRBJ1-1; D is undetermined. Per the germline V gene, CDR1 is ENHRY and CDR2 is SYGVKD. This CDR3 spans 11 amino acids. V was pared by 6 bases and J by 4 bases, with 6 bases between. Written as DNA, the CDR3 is TGTGCCATCAGCCCCGGCACTGAAGCTTTCTTT. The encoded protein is CAISPGTEAFF.

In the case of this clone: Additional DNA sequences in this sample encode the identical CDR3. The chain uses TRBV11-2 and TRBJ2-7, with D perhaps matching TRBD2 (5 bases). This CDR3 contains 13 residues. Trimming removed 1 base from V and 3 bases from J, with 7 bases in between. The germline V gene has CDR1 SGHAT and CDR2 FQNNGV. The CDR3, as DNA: TGTGCCAGCAGCTTAGGAGGGAGCTACGAGCAGTACTTC. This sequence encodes CASSLGGSYEQYF.